Below are 17 T cell receptor beta chains sequenced from a single sample in a study of cytomegalovirus exposure and HLA in healthy donors (dated by TCRdb to 2015 to 2018). The library was obtained by the immunoSEQ multiplex PCR assay. The multiplex PCR relied on a mix of 60 forward primers for TCR Vbeta segments and 13 reverse primers for TCR Jbeta segments. The clones in this table, taken by TCRdb from immuneACCESS, are in-frame only. Not every clone is retained; where verified, under half of the shortfall comes from an unresolved V gene, and the cause of the rest is unknown. The table held for this sample gives around 100,000 clones. The ten largest clones represent roughly 3% of the sample. Sequences were obtained from PBMCs. The receptor set was obtained from a woman aged 25 to 39 in good health and CMV-seronegative.

This chain connects TRBV6-4 to TRBJ2-3; D is possibly TRBD2 (5 bases). The V end was cut by 3 bases, the J end by 9 bases, with 13 bases between. Germline V gene data show CDR1 as MRHNA and CDR2 as SNTAGT. CDR3 length: 13 residues. CDR3 sequence reads: CASSEEERETQYF. In DNA form, the CDR3 reads TGTGCCAGCAGTGAGGAGGAGAGGGAAACGCAGTATTTT.

This sequence joins TRBV6-5 and TRBJ2-7; D might be TRBD2 (5 bases). From germline, CDR1 is MNHEY and CDR2 SVGAGI. The length of the CDR3 is 14 residues. V was trimmed by 0 bases and J by 5 bases, leaving 11 bases between them. The CDR3 sequence: CASSYSVGEDEQYF. The CDR3 bases are TGTGCCAGCAGTTACTCGGTGGGAGAAGACGAGCAGTACTTC.

In DNA form, the CDR3 reads TGCGCCAGCAGTTTAGACAGTTATCAGCCCCAGCATTTT. It encodes CASSLDSYQPQHF. The gene calls are TRBV5-1 and TRBJ1-5, with TRBD1 as a possible D gene (5 bases). Per the germline V gene, CDR1 is SGHRS and CDR2 is YFSETQ. Trimming left V 5 bases short and J 5 bases short, with 11 bases between. The CDR3 spans 13 residues. The full variable domain, with the rest looked up from reference TRBV5-1 and TRBJ1-5, is KAGVTQTPRYLIKTRGQQVTLSCSPISGHRSVSWYQQTPGQGLQFLFEYFSETQRNKGNFPGRFSGRQFSNSRSEMNVSTLELGDSALYLCASSLDSYQPQHFGDGTRLSIL.

CDR3 protein: CASQVNGGKTDTQYF. As DNA, the CDR3 is TGTGCCAGCCAGGTTAACGGGGGGAAAACAGATACGCAGTATTTT. This chain links TRBV2 with TRBJ2-3; the match to TRBD2 covers 7 bases. Unmatched junction bases numbered 11, after V lost 8 bases and J lost 3 bases. The CDR3 covers 15 residues. CDR1 is SNHLY, CDR2 FYNNEI, per germline.

V usage is TRBV10-1 and J usage is TRBJ2-7; 7 bases agree with TRBD2. Germline CDR1 reads WNHNN; CDR2 reads SYGVQD (reference sequence). This CDR3 has 17 residues. V was pared by 2 bases and J by 5 bases, with 15 bases of the junction left unmatched. DNA of the CDR3: TGCGCCAGCAGTGAGGGTCTGGGGGGGAATCTTAACGACGAGCAGTACTTC. Protein: CASSEGLGGNLNDEQYF.

The rearrangement uses TRBV19 and TRBJ1-6, with 9 bases matching TRBD1. Germline CDR1 reads LNHDA; CDR2 reads SQIVND (reference sequence). V lost 3 bases and J lost 7; bases outside the gene matches: 7. The length of the CDR3 is 16 residues. The CDR3 is CASSIRTGDANSPLHF. CDR3 nucleotides: TGTGCCAGTAGTATTAGGACAGGGGATGCAAATTCACCCCTCCACTTT. Full variable domain (remainder filled in from reference TRBV19 and TRBJ1-6): DGGITQSPKYLFRKEGQNVTLSCEQNLNHDAMYWYRQDPGQGLRLIYYSQIVNDFQKGDIAEGYSVSREKKESFPLTVTSAQKNPTAFYLCASSIRTGDANSPLHFGNGTRLTVT.

Concerning this clone itself: A junction end diverges from the germline sequence, so it may reflect a read error. This chain links TRBV30 with TRBJ1-2, with a tentative D call TRBD1 (5 bases). The CDR3 runs 11 residues. Germline CDR1 is GTSNPN and CDR2 is SVGIG (reference sequence). CDR3 sequence: CAWGWGGEYAF. Written as DNA, the CDR3 is TGTGCCTGGGGTTGGGGAGGGGAGTACGCCTTC.

V is TRBV5-1 and J is TRBJ2-1, with a tentative D call TRBD1 (6 bases). The CDR3 consists of 14 residues. CDR1 is SGHRS, CDR2 YFSETQ, per germline. Deletions cut 6 bases from V and 0 bases from J, with 10 bases between. This CDR3 is CASMGQSSYNEQFF. The CDR3 DNA reads as TGCGCCAGCATGGGACAAAGCTCCTACAATGAGCAGTTCTTC. Variable domain in full (rest from reference TRBV5-1 and TRBJ2-1): KAGVTQTPRYLIKTRGQQVTLSCSPISGHRSVSWYQQTPGQGLQFLFEYFSETQRNKGNFPGRFSGRQFSNSRSEMNVSTLELGDSALYLCASMGQSSYNEQFFGPGTRLTVL.

V usage is TRBV13 and J usage is TRBJ2-3; a possible D gene is TRBD2 (6 bases). Germline CDR1 and CDR2: PRHDT and FYEKMQ (reference sequence). V gave up 5 bases and J gave up 1 base, with 16 bases separating them. The CDR3 extends over 16 amino acids. The CDR3 DNA sequence: TGTGCCAGCAGCATAAGGGACTCCTACCGCACAGATACGCAGTATTTT. Residues: CASSIRDSYRTDTQYF. Based on the CDR3 plus reference TRBV13 and TRBJ2-3, the full variable domain is AAGVIQSPRHLIKEKRETATLKCYPIPRHDTVYWYQQGPGQDPQFLISFYEKMQSDKGSIPDRFSAQQFSDYHSELNMSSLELGDSALYFCASSIRDSYRTDTQYFGPGTRLTVL.

The chain recombines TRBV28 with TRBJ1-4; D remains ambiguous. Germline V gene lookup returns CDR1 MDHEN and CDR2 SYDVKM. Trimming pared 2 bases from V and 7 bases from J, leaving 14 bases between. This CDR3 has 15 residues. For the CDR3, the DNA is TGTGCCAGCAGTTTAGACTTAGAACCGGCTGAAAAACTGTTTTTT. The encoded protein is CASSLDLEPAEKLFF.

The V call is TRBV19, the J call TRBJ2-5, with TRBD2 matching 15 bases. The J segment lost 2 bases and the V segment lost 4 bases, leaving 2 bases of the junction unmatched. Germline assignment: CDR1 LNHDA and CDR2 SQIVND (reference sequence). The CDR3 has 16 residues. The CDR3 is CASSRGTSGRQETQYF. The CDR3 nucleotides read TGTGCCAGTAGTAGGGGGACTAGCGGGAGGCAAGAGACCCAGTACTTC.

The chain uses TRBV28 and TRBJ1-5, with a weak D call TRBD1 (6 bases). The CDR3 consists of 15 residues. The germline V gene encodes CDR1 MDHEN and CDR2 SYDVKM. Between the trimmed V and J ends, which lost 6 bases and 1 base, there was a span of 13 bases. CDR3 sequence reads: CASSPGGGSNQPQHF. The CDR3 nucleotides read TGTGCCAGCAGCCCGGGAGGGGGGAGCAATCAGCCCCAGCATTTT.

The J gene is TRBJ2-7, the V gene TRBV6-1; D perhaps matches TRBD1 (5 bases). V was shortened by 5 bases and J by 0 bases, with 11 bases between the two germline ends. In germline, CDR1 is MNHNS, CDR2 SASEGT. This CDR3 has 14 amino acids. The CDR3 here is CASSLGTGSYEQYF. The CDR3 DNA reads TGTGCCAGCAGTTTAGGAACAGGCTCCTACGAGCAGTACTTC.

The rearrangement links TRBV6-1 to TRBJ2-3, with TRBD1 as a possible D gene (6 bases). Trimming took 6 bases from V and 2 from J, leaving 15 bases between them. CDR1 is MNHNS and CDR2 is SASEGT in the germline V gene. The CDR3 has 15 residues. As DNA, the CDR3 is TGTGCCAGCAGGAGGACAGCCTACCTCACAGATACGCAGTATTTT. Translated: CASRRTAYLTDTQYF.

This chain's CDR3 is CATSRVRQGSEKLFF. As DNA, the CDR3 is TGTGCCACCAGCAGAGTGAGGCAGGGCAGTGAAAAACTGTTTTTT. The chain carries TRBV15 and TRBJ1-4; possible D gene TRBD1, 5 bases. Germline assignment: CDR1 LNHNV and CDR2 YYDKDF (reference sequence). The CDR3 is 15 residues long. V lost 1 base, J lost 7 bases, and 13 bases lay in between.

The rearrangement joins TRBV6-5 to TRBJ2-7; tentative D call: TRBD1 (6 bases). V dropped 2 bases and J dropped 6 bases, with 14 bases sitting between them. This CDR3 is 14 amino acids long. From germline, CDR1 is MNHEY and CDR2 SVGAGI. CDR3: CASSYLAGVGEQYF. The CDR3 DNA reads TGTGCCAGCAGTTACCTGGCAGGGGTTGGCGAGCAGTACTTC.

The rearrangement joins TRBV28 to TRBJ2-5; 7 bases are shared with TRBD2. The assigned J gene may be wrong: the sequence end matches TRBJ2-7 better. Germline CDR1 MDHEN, CDR2 SYDVKM. The CDR3 runs to 15 residues. CDR3 region: CASSPPRGRVHEQYF. The CDR3 coding sequence is TGTGCCAGCAGTCCACCCCGGGGGAGGGTCCACGAGCAGTACTTC.